The entry below gives a single T cell receptor beta chain sequence along with its context. The sample comes from a study of tumor-infiltrating lymphocytes in oesophageal squamous cell carcinoma. TCRdb re-called the PCR reads through MiXCR, storing one row per CDR3 protein. This sample has 23,000 or so distinct CDR3 sequences, with about two fifths found just once. Germline V lookup: CDR1 SGHTA, CDR2 FQGTGA. This CDR3 has 15 residues. Unmatched junction bases numbered 11, after V lost 8 bases and J lost 5 bases. This sequence was found in a male donor with esophageal squamous cell carcinoma. The sample comprised esophageal tumor tissue. The chain joins TRBV7-3 to TRBJ2-3; 9 bases match TRBD2. CDR3 in amino acids: CASALGGGVVDTQYF. The DNA for the CDR3 is TGTGCCAGCGCACTAGGCGGGGGGGTAGTAGATACGCAGTATTTT.